These 12 T cell receptor beta chains were sequenced from one sample in a study of PD-1 blockade in classical Hodgkin lymphoma. Produced via immunoSEQ multiplex PCR; TCRdb's table is partial and in-frame only. The profile covers fewer than 4,000 clones, with over 65% appearing a single time and around 49% taken by the ten largest. The time point: cycle 4 day 1 (C4D1), after 6 weeks of nivolumab. Every one of the patients relapsed after autologous stem cell transplantation (brentuximab vedotin exposure was variable). Magnetic negative selection was used to purify CD8+ T cells from thawed PBMCs. Sample: CD8+ T cells from blood, taken before the fourth cycle of nivolumab. The receptors originated from a human donor with classical Hodgkin lymphoma.

This chain joins TRBV21-1 and TRBJ1-2; the D call in the table, TRBD1, was not verified against the DNA. TRBV21-1 is classified as a pseudogene. The CDR3 loop spans 16 amino acids. The CDR3 spells CASSKVGKQGWFGYTF. The CDR3 DNA reads as TGTGCCAGCAGCAAAGTAGGGAAACAGGGCTGGTTTGGCTACACCTTC.

V usage is TRBV21-1 and J usage is TRBJ2-1; the table's D call of TRBD1 was not tested on the DNA. TRBV21-1 represents a pseudogene. The CDR3 sequence is 17 residues long. Written as DNA, the CDR3 is TGTGCCAGCAGCGTCCCCGGACAGGGGAGCTCCTACAATGAGCAGTTCTTC. Translating it yields CASSVPGQGSSYNEQFF.

The chain carries TRBV5-4 and TRBJ2-6; D gene unclear. The CDR3 totals 16 residues. Germline V gene data show CDR1 as SGHNT and CDR2 as YYREEE (reference sequence). V was cut by 4 bases and J by 4 bases, with 15 bases left in between. The CDR3 reads CASSEVRGYGANVLTF. CDR3 coding DNA: TGTGCCAGCAGCGAGGTCCGTGGGTACGGGGCCAACGTCCTGACTTTC.

J is TRBJ1-1 and V is TRBV2, with D perhaps TRBD1 (5 bases). With 6 bases removed from V and 7 bases from J, the gap between germline ends came to 12 bases. This CDR3 comprises 12 residues. Germline loops: CDR1 SNHLY, CDR2 FYNNEI. The CDR3 protein is CASSEGRIEAFF. Written as DNA, the CDR3 is TGTGCCAGCAGCGAGGGGAGGATTGAAGCTTTCTTT.

The rearrangement links TRBV4-1 to TRBJ2-1; D unclear. The CDR3 totals 14 residues. Germline loops: CDR1 MGHRA, CDR2 YSYEKL. The V end lost 0 bases, the J end lost 3 bases, and 6 bases lay between the germline ends. The CDR3 reads CASSQEPNYNEQFF. Here the CDR3 DNA reads TGCGCCAGCAGCCAAGAGCCAAACTACAATGAGCAGTTCTTC.

V usage is TRBV18 and J usage is TRBJ2-3; D is undetermined. The CDR3 has 13 amino acids. Per germline, CDR1 KGHSH and CDR2 LQKENI. V lost 4 bases and J 3 bases, leaving 8 bases between the germline ends. The CDR3 region has the DNA TGTGCCAGCTCACACGGGCAGACAGATACGCAGTATTTT. Amino acid sequence: CASSHGQTDTQYF.

The rearrangement joins TRBV28 to TRBJ2-7; TRBD2 matches at 13 bases. CDR3 size: 15 residues. Germline V lookup: CDR1 MDHEN, CDR2 SYDVKM. V was clipped by 3 bases and J by 6 bases; unmatched bases: 5. The DNA for the CDR3 is TGTGCCAGCAGTTTCGGACTAGCGGGAGACCTCGAGCAGTACTTC. It is translated as CASSFGLAGDLEQYF.

Points on this clone: A read error may produce the germline difference seen at one junction end. The rearrangement joins TRBV6-5 to TRBJ2-1; 8 bases match TRBD2. The CDR3 contains 11 residues. Germline V lookup: CDR1 MNHEY, CDR2 SVGAGI. The CDR3 sequence: CASSSAGLGVF. In DNA, the CDR3 is TGTGCCAGCAGTTCCGCGGGACTAGGGGTCTTC.

This clone is medium-sized. The chain recombines TRBV16 with TRBJ1-5; D may be TRBD1 (6 bases). Germline V gene sequence: CDR1 KGHSY, CDR2 FQNENV. Deletions cut 4 bases from V and 0 bases from J, with 16 bases between. The CDR3 length is 17 residues. CDR3 bases: TGTGCCAGCAGCCCAGGACAGAGCGCTTATAGCAATCAGCCCCAGCATTTT. Residues: CASSPGQSAYSNQPQHF.

This clone was picked up a small number of times. This rearrangement joins TRBV7-3 to TRBJ2-1; no reliable D call. Germline V gene lookup returns CDR1 SGHTA and CDR2 FQGTGA. Trimming took 1 base from V and 6 from J, leaving 10 bases between them. This CDR3 region has 14 residues. DNA of the CDR3: TGTGCCAGCAGCTTAAATCCAGAGTCCAATGAGCAGTTCTTC. Translating it yields CASSLNPESNEQFF.

This chain uses TRBV11-3 with TRBJ1-6; no reliable D call. V was clipped by 5 bases and J by 9 bases, with 20 bases between them. The CDR3 contains 16 residues. CDR1 and CDR2 from the germline V gene are SGHNT and YENEEA. The CDR3 sequence is CASSPGGGMISSPLHF. CDR3 DNA sequence: TGTGCCAGCAGCCCAGGCGGCGGGATGATTTCTTCACCCCTCCACTTT. Full variable domain (outside the CDR3, taken from reference TRBV11-3 and TRBJ1-6): EAGVVQSPRYKIIEKKQPVAFWCNPISGHNTLYWYLQNLGQGPELLIRYENEEAVDDSQLPKDRFSAERLKGVDSTLKIQPAELGDSAVYLCASSPGGGMISSPLHFGNGTRLTVT.

This rearrangement joins TRBV30 to TRBJ1-4; 9 bases align to TRBD1. V was clipped by 2 bases and J by 7 bases; unmatched bases: 5. The length of the CDR3 is 14 residues. Germline V gene data show CDR1 as GTSNPN and CDR2 as SVGIG (reference sequence). The chain's CDR3 is CAWSPGQGFEKLFF. CDR3 in DNA: TGTGCCTGGAGTCCCGGACAGGGGTTTGAAAAACTGTTTTTT.